Here is one TCR beta chain with its context. Judged by frequency, this clonotype is medium-sized (0.01 to 0.1%); no count was given. There is no known antigen for this receptor. The data derive from a study of T cell clusters in autoimmune cytopenias (dated by TCRdb to the late 2010s). At the level of the whole study: The median TRB sequencing depth was just over 50,000 reads per sample, and the median number of distinct TRB clonotypes was about 2,400 per sample. Peripheral blood TRB and IGH repertoires were sequenced in autoimmune cytopenia patients at active disease and during treatment follow-up, alongside healthy, CLL and autoimmune hepatitis controls. The goal of the study was to determine whether autoimmune cytopenia patients have a disease-specific immune repertoire signature that could serve as a blood-based biomarker. Study-wide findings and limitations: The cluster-lack signature was not seen for secondary cytopenia versus CLL, apparently masked by the dominant lymphoma-associated repertoire. Shifts in the TRB repertoire, including less even repertoires in secondary cytopenia and CLL, were mostly a reflection of lymphoma bias and not of autoimmunity. GLIPH suggested that primary autoimmune cytopenia patients lacked physiological T cell clusters: 45 to 55 clusters were exclusive to healthy donors versus 17 exclusive to patients. The T cell clusters were defined only in silico, and the functional role of the clusters still needed to be validated experimentally. Compared with active autoimmune hepatitis patients, healthy donors had almost three times as many exclusive TRB clusters, a finding consistent with an autoimmunity-wide signature.

From the cysteine up to the phenylalanine, the CDR3 has a length of 16 residues. The DNA sequence is not available. CDR1 PRHDT and CDR2 FYEKMQ were looked up in the germline V gene (reference sequence). Each sample's TRB amplification started from around 230 ng of peripheral blood genomic DNA, which corresponds to around 36,000 genome equivalents. TRB rearrangements were amplified by multiplex PCR following a touch-down protocol, with the TRB-A and TRB-B primer pools mixed in one tube. Two consecutive PCR reactions with Phusion HS II polymerase added Illumina adapters and sample indices to the amplicons. The amplicons were gel-purified using the NucleoSpin Gel and PCR Clean-up kit, after which quantification was performed by Qubit and quality was checked on an Agilent 2100 Bioanalyzer. Sequencing of the libraries was performed on an Illumina MiSeq with 600-cycle, single-indexed, paired-end runs. Per the original workflow: MiXCR version 2.1.12, together with the default MiXCR reference library, was used to align and assemble the TRB reads. A clone was defined by each unique CDR3 nucleotide sequence, and the analysis included only productive sequences with two or more reads. To assess repertoire diversity, an R script computed alpha-parameterized diversity profiles (alpha 0 to 5), which included the Shannon (alpha 1) and Simpson (alpha 2) indices. The tcR package was used to compute combinatorial TRB VJ usage, which was then compared between cohorts by principal component analysis with ade4. GLIPH was used to cluster TCRbeta CDR3s in pairs of cohorts matched for age and read depth, and a Wilcoxon test was used to compare cluster frequencies. Following TCRdb reprocessing, every CDR3 protein sequence forms one entry, and DNA is not provided. TCRdb, not the original authors, processed these V and J calls. This specimen's table enumerates some 6,000 distinct CDR3 sequences. Clones ranked in the top ten supply under 20% of the sample.

Rearrangement joined TRBV13 to TRBJ2-3; TCRdb's assignment of TRBD1 cannot be checked, as there is no DNA. The sample consisted of peripheral blood. This TCR was recovered from a human donor with an autoimmune cytopenia or autoimmune hepatitis (not recorded which). The CDR3 region reads CASSAEDREVTDTQYF. Supplemented by the reference TRBV13 and TRBJ2-3 proteins around the CDR3, the complete variable domain is AAGVIQSPRHLIKEKRETATLKCYPIPRHDTVYWYQQGPGQDPQFLISFYEKMQSDKGSIPDRFSAQQFSDYHSELNMSSLELGDSALYFCASSAEDREVTDTQYFGPGTRLTVL.